The 17 T cell receptor beta chains in this list originate from one sample, sequenced in a study of spatial heterogeneity in lung cancer. Time point specified: blood at routine non-recurrence follow-up after resection. MiXCR was run by TCRdb on the 5' RACE reads, yielding one entry per CDR3 protein. Among 110,000 or so distinct CDR3 sequences listed, approximately 11% were seen once. Sequences were derived from PBMCs, sampled at follow-up. Source of these receptors: a female donor with early-stage non-small cell lung cancer.

This clonotype was observed a few times. The rearrangement uses TRBV6-5 and TRBJ1-1; TRBD1 is a possible D gene (5 bases). V lost 0 bases and J 6 bases, leaving 11 bases between the germline ends. Germline-derived CDR1 and CDR2 are MNHEY and SVGAGI. The CDR3 covers 14 residues. The CDR3 nucleotides read TGTGCCAGCAGTTACTCCCTGGGGGAGGCTGAAGCTTTCTTT. It is translated as CASSYSLGEAEAFF.

The rearrangement uses TRBV2 and TRBJ2-3; 13 bases are a match to TRBD2. With 6 bases clipped from V and 4 bases from J, the junction kept 4 bases outside the gene matches. This CDR3 contains 15 residues. The V gene's germline CDR1 is SNHLY and CDR2 FYNNEI. The CDR3 coding sequence is TGTGCCAGCAGGGCGACTAGCGGGAGGCCAGATACGCAGTATTTT. As protein: CASRATSGRPDTQYF.

This clonotype was counted ten times or more. V is TRBV12-3 or TRBV12-4 and J is TRBJ2-1; D not certain. V was clipped by 5 bases and J by 0 bases, with 26 bases between them. The CDR3 runs 20 residues. The CDR3 coding sequence is TGTGCCAGCAGTAGTAATCTGGGAAATGGGATCCCAGGCTCCTACAATGAGCAGTTCTTC. It translates to CASSSNLGNGIPGSYNEQFF.

The chain combines TRBV4-3 with TRBJ2-1; 11 nucleotides match TRBD2. Germline trimming cut 6 bases from V and 8 bases from J; bases unmatched to any gene: 9. The germline gives CDR1 LGHNA, CDR2 YSLEER. CDR3 length: 15 amino acids. CDR3 sequence: CASSPTSGSMYEQFF. In DNA form, the CDR3 reads TGCGCCAGCAGTCCAACTAGCGGGAGTATGTATGAGCAGTTCTTC.

As regards this clonotype: This could be a read error, since a much larger clone is one nucleotide away. The chain recombines TRBV12-3 or TRBV12-4 with TRBJ2-1; 8 bases line up with TRBD2. This CDR3 has 15 residues. The CDR3 coding sequence is TGTGCCAGCAGTGATACTAGCGGCTCCTTCAATGAGCAGTTCTTC. Residues: CASSDTSGSFNEQFF.

Only a few counts were recorded for this clonotype. The V gene is TRBV20-1, the J gene TRBJ2-7; no firm D call. V was cut by 3 bases and J by 5 bases, with 17 bases left in between. This CDR3 has 14 amino acids. The germline V gene encodes CDR1 DFQATT and CDR2 SNEGSKA (reference sequence). The CDR3 region has the DNA TGCAGTGCTAGTCTGGTCCTCAATAACCACGAGCAGTACTTC. Translation gives CSASLVLNNHEQYF.

The V and J genes are TRBV29-1 and TRBJ2-2; D call uncertain. Trimming shortened V by 6 bases and J by 1 base, and 6 bases separated the two germline ends. Germline values: CDR1 SQVTM, CDR2 ANQGSEA. The length of the CDR3 is 12 residues. CDR3: CSVPGNTGELFF. The CDR3 DNA reads TGCAGCGTCCCGGGGAACACCGGGGAGCTGTTTTTT.

This clonotype has ten or more counts. This chain uses TRBV18 with TRBJ2-2; TRBD1 matches 8 bases. The CDR3 runs 16 residues. Germline V lookup: CDR1 KGHSH, CDR2 LQKENI. Germline trimming cut 4 bases from V and 1 base from J; bases unmatched to any gene: 5. The CDR3 DNA follows: TGTGCCAGCTCACTTGCCAGGGGGCAGAACACCGGGGAGCTGTTTTTT. As protein: CASSLARGQNTGELFF.

This clonotype was detected only a few times. V and J are TRBV12-3 or TRBV12-4 and TRBJ2-2; no clear D. Trimming cost V 5 bases and J 7 bases, with 8 bases left between them. The length of the CDR3 is 12 residues. DNA for the CDR3: TGTGCCAGCAGTCCTCCTGGCGGGGAGCTGTTTTTT. This codes for CASSPPGGELFF.

This clonotype has at least ten counts. V gene TRBV19 combines with J gene TRBJ1-4, with 8 bases identical to TRBD1. After removal of 6 bases from V and 3 bases from J, the junction contained 6 bases not matched to a gene. This CDR3 has 15 residues. In germline, CDR1 is LNHDA, CDR2 SQIVND (reference sequence). The CDR3 loop is CASRYQTGANEKLFF. The CDR3 DNA follows: TGTGCCAGTAGATATCAGACAGGGGCTAATGAAAAACTGTTTTTT. The full variable domain, with the rest looked up from reference TRBV19 and TRBJ1-4, is DGGITQSPKYLFRKEGQNVTLSCEQNLNHDAMYWYRQDPGQGLRLIYYSQIVNDFQKGDIAEGYSVSREKKESFPLTVTSAQKNPTAFYLCASRYQTGANEKLFFGSGTQLSVL.

V usage is TRBV7-8 and J usage is TRBJ2-1, with D unresolved. Per the germline V gene, CDR1 is SGHVS and CDR2 is FQNEAQ. This CDR3 region has 15 residues. Trimming cost V 7 bases and J 4 bases, with 17 bases left between them. CDR3 nucleotide sequence: TGTGCCAGCACCTTTAGGTATTCCGGGTACAATGAGCAGTTCTTC. Protein sequence: CASTFRYSGYNEQFF. The full variable domain, its missing parts supplied by reference TRBV7-8 and TRBJ2-1, is GAGVSQSPRYKVAKRGQDVALRCDPISGHVSLFWYQQALGQGPEFLTYFQNEAQLDKSGLPSDRFFAERPEGSVSTLKIQRTQQEDSAVYLCASTFRYSGYNEQFFGPGTRLTVL.

This clonotype was observed a few times. The chain carries TRBV6-6 and TRBJ2-5, with 8 bases fitting TRBD2. V lost 6 bases, J lost 1 base, and 7 bases stayed unmatched. From germline, CDR1 is MNHNY and CDR2 SVGAGI (reference sequence). This CDR3 contains 15 residues. The chain's CDR3 is CASSLHTSGQETQYF. For the CDR3, the DNA is TGTGCCAGCAGCCTCCATACTAGCGGCCAAGAGACCCAGTACTTC.

This clonotype was found a few times. The V call is TRBV19, the J call TRBJ2-3; D assignment may be TRBD1 or TRBD2 (7 bases each). Germline values: CDR1 LNHDA, CDR2 SQIVND (reference sequence). V lost 3 bases and J 3 bases, leaving 10 bases between the germline ends. This CDR3 has 14 residues. CDR3 sequence: CASSIQGGTDTQYF. CDR3 sequence (DNA): TGTGCCAGTAGTATCCAGGGGGGGACAGATACGCAGTATTTT.

The V and J genes are TRBV5-1 and TRBJ2-1; D may be TRBD1 (6 bases). Trimming took 5 bases from V and 3 from J, leaving 15 bases between them. The CDR3 has 15 amino acids. Looked up from germline, CDR1 is SGHRS and CDR2 is YFSETQ. As DNA, the CDR3 is TGCGCCAGCAGTTCGAACGGACAGAGCTACAATGAGCAGTTCTTC. This translates into CASSSNGQSYNEQFF.

The V gene is TRBV11-1, the J gene TRBJ1-1; D remains unclear. This CDR3 is 13 amino acids long. Trimming removed 7 bases at V and 4 bases at J, with 13 bases between. Germline V gene lookup returns CDR1 SGHAT and CDR2 FQDESV (reference sequence). The CDR3 here is CASTTAFRTEAFF. As DNA, the CDR3 is TGTGCCAGCACAACTGCATTTCGCACTGAAGCTTTCTTT.

This clonotype was recorded many times. The chain is built from TRBV20-1 and TRBJ2-4, with 8 bases fitting TRBD2. V was pared by 0 bases and J by 6 bases, with 4 bases of the junction left unmatched. The CDR3 has 14 amino acids. Germline V gives CDR1 DFQATT, CDR2 SNEGSKA (reference sequence). CDR3 in amino acids: CSARDPLAGNIQYF. The CDR3 bases are TGCAGTGCTAGAGATCCTCTAGCGGGAAACATTCAGTACTTC.

V and J are TRBV27 and TRBJ1-2; D is perhaps TRBD1 (6 bases). The CDR3 has 14 amino acids. Germline CDR1 and CDR2: MNHEY and SMNVEV (reference sequence). V was trimmed by 3 bases and J by 8 bases, leaving 16 bases between them. Here the CDR3 reads CASSFIGGSLGYTF. The CDR3 DNA follows: TGTGCCAGCAGTTTCATAGGGGGATCTTTGGGCTACACCTTC.